Sequencing of this TCR beta chain was carried out in a study of identifying expanded T cells in peripheral blood. Whole-study results and caveats: Roughly 1.2 clones differed between technical replicates, versus approximately 17 and 20 over time. Variance in clone template counts between approximately two-week samples significantly increased with total template count across all healthy donors.

A few counts support this clone. The antigen is unknown. The method was immunoSEQ multiplex PCR; TCRdb's version includes in-frame clones alone and lacks a portion of them. The table has around 91,000 clones, approximately 88% seen once. During the collection period, no donor immune events like infections were recorded. Trimming removed 5 bases at V and 10 bases at J, with 14 bases between. The CDR3 loop spans 13 amino acids. The germline CDR1 and CDR2 sequences are MNHEY and SVGAGI. The specimen was blood. This sequence originates from a person between 18 and 75 years old in good health. V is TRBV6-5 and J is TRBJ1-4; possible D gene TRBD1, 6 bases. CDR3 sequence reads: CASSEGETGKLFF. As DNA, the CDR3 is TGTGCCAGCAGTGAGGGGGAGACAGGAAAACTGTTTTTT.